Listed below are T cell receptor beta chains from one sample, sequenced in a study of beta chain features in type 1 diabetes. Profiled with immunoSEQ multiplex PCR; TCRdb holds only in-frame clones, not every one. This table has about 620,000 clones, around 15% appearing once. Sequences were obtained from naive CD4+ T cells from blood. The receptors originated from a man aged 18 to 29 in good health. CDR3s include the opening cysteine and the closing phenylalanine or tryptophan. A D gene is named only where the DNA matches it firmly. Rows give clone size only sometimes, using once, few, many, or a class for an expanded clone.

J gene | clone size | D gene | V gene | CDR3 DNA | CDR3 protein
TRBJ2-2 | few | TRBD2 | TRBV5-1 | TGCGCCAGCAGCTTGGAGCGGGAGAACACCGGGGAGCTGTTTTTT | CASSLERENTGELFF
TRBJ1-6 | few | TRBD1 | TRBV2 | TGTGCCAGCAATCCTGTCACAGGGGGAAGTAATTCACCCCTCCACTTT | CASNPVTGGSNSPLHF
TRBJ2-3 | NA | TRBD2 | TRBV18 | TGTGCCAGCTCGGGACTAGCGGGGCCCGATACGCAGTATTTT | CASSGLAGPDTQYF
TRBJ1-5 | few | NA | TRBV15 | TGTGCCACCAGCAGAGATCGGGCTAATCAGCCCCAGCATTTT | CATSRDRANQPQHF
TRBJ2-3 | few | TRBD2 | TRBV4-3 | TGCGCCAGCAGCCATCGAGCGGGGGGCACAGATACGCAGTATTTT | CASSHRAGGTDTQYF
TRBJ2-4 | few | TRBD2 | TRBV5-4 | TGTGCCAGCGGAGCGGGAGAATCGGCCAAAAACATTCAGTACTTC | CASGAGESAKNIQYF
TRBJ1-1 | few | NA | TRBV5-4 | TGTGCCAGCAGCTTCACAGGCACCCCGGAAGCTTTCTTT | CASSFTGTPEAFF
TRBJ2-1 | NA | TRBD1 | TRBV6-5 | TGTGCCGGCGGGCCGGGACAGGGGATTGAAGAGCAGTTCTTC | CAGGPGQGIEEQFF
TRBJ2-3 | few | TRBD1 | TRBV19 | TGTGCCAGTAGTATTCTGGACAGGGTCACAGATACGCAGTATTTT | CASSILDRVTDTQYF
TRBJ1-3 | few | NA | TRBV7-9 | TGTGCCAGCAGCTCACCCTTGCGGAACCCTGGAAACACCATATATTTT | CASSSPLRNPGNTIYF
TRBJ2-3 | few | TRBD2 | TRBV5-1 | TGCGCCAGCAGCTTGGGGACTAGCGGGGGCACAGATACGCAGTATTTT | CASSLGTSGGTDTQYF
TRBJ2-2 | few | NA | TRBV19 | TGTGCCAGTAGTCGGACTATCCCTCCCGGGGAGCTGTTTTTT | CASSRTIPPGELFF
TRBJ2-6 | NA | NA | TRBV21-1 | TGTGCCAGCAGCTCCTGCCGGGACAGGGGGCTCGGGGCCAACGTCCTGACTTTC | CASSSCRDRGLGANVLTF
TRBJ2-3 | NA | NA | TRBV6-6 | TGTGCCAGCAGTTCATCGGGAGATAGGACAGATACGCAGTATTTT | CASSSSGDRTDTQYF
TRBJ2-3 | few | TRBD2 | TRBV7-8 | TGTGCCAGCAGCTTACCAGGACTAGCGGAAGACACAGATACGCAGTATTTT | CASSLPGLAEDTDTQYF
TRBJ1-2 | NA | NA | TRBV18 | TGTGCCAGCTCACCACTTCAAACAGGGAGATCAGGTGGCTACACCTTC | CASSPLQTGRSGGYTF
TRBJ1-1 | few | NA | TRBV7-2 | TGTGCCAGCAGCTTTACCGGGACGGTCATGAACACTGAAGCTTTCTTT | CASSFTGTVMNTEAFF
TRBJ2-7 | few | TRBD2 | TRBV2 | TGTGCCAGCAGTGGCCCGGGGGGCTACGAGCAGTACTTC | CASSGPGGYEQYF
TRBJ2-1 | NA | NA | TRBV12-5 | TGTGCTAGTGGTTTGTCGGCAGGGATATATGAGCAGTTCTTC | CASGLSAGIYEQFF
TRBJ2-7 | few | NA | TRBV6-6 | TGTGCCATCAGTGGAGCATACGAGCAGTACTTC | CAISGAYEQYF
TRBJ2-7 | few | TRBD2 | TRBV7-2 | TGTGCCAGCAGCTTCGGGGGGGCTGGCTACGAGCAGTACTTC | CASSFGGAGYEQYF
TRBJ2-7 | NA | TRBD1 | TRBV2 | TGTGCCAGCAGGATACCGGGACAGGGGAACTACGAGCAGTACTTC | CASRIPGQGNYEQYF
TRBJ2-7 | NA | NA | TRBV29-1 | TGCAGCGTTGCGTGGCGGCTCTCCTACGAGCAGTACTTC | CSVAWRLSYEQYF
TRBJ2-5 | few | NA | TRBV12-2 | TGTGCAAGTCGCCCGGACAGGGGTGGGGAGACCCAGTACTTC | CASRPDRGGETQYF
TRBJ2-1 | few | TRBD2 | TRBV5-1 | TGCGCCAGCAGCGCTAGCGGGAGGGTCTCTGAGCAGTTCTTC | CASSASGRVSEQFF
TRBJ2-3 | few | NA | TRBV9 | TGTGCCAGCAGCGTAGACTACTCAGATACGCAGTATTTT | CASSVDYSDTQYF
TRBJ1-1 | NA | NA | TRBV7-9 | TGTGCCAGCAGCTTGAGGTCCAGCCCGAACACTGAAGCTTTCTTT | CASSLRSSPNTEAFF
TRBJ2-1 | few | TRBD1 | TRBV7-2 | TGTGCCAGCAGCTTAGACTCGTCGACAGGGGGCTCAGGAGAGCAGTTCTTC | CASSLDSSTGGSGEQFF
TRBJ2-3 | NA | NA | TRBV7-6 | TGTGCCAGCAGCCCTCTTCCCCCTAGCGGCACAGATACGCAGTATTTT | CASSPLPPSGTDTQYF
TRBJ2-7 | few | NA | TRBV25-1 | TGTGCCAGCAGGGCCGACACGGGCTACGAGCAGTACTTC | CASRADTGYEQYF
TRBJ2-3 | NA | TRBD2 | TRBV7-2 | TGTGCCAGCAGCTTAGGGCCGACTAGCGGGAGGGGAGTTACGCAGTATTTT | CASSLGPTSGRGVTQYF
TRBJ1-1 | NA | TRBD1 | TRBV28 | TGTGCCAGCAGTTTAAGTGGCAGGGGGCCCAACACTGAAGCTTTCTTT | CASSLSGRGPNTEAFF
TRBJ2-3 | NA | TRBD2 | TRBV5-6 | TGTGCCAGCAGCTTACGACTAGCGGGAGGCACAGATACGCAGTATTTT | CASSLRLAGGTDTQYF
TRBJ2-3 | NA | NA | TRBV23-1 | TGCGCCAGCAGTCAGGGAGTTAGCACAGATACGCAGTATTTT | CASSQGVSTDTQYF
TRBJ2-7 | few | NA | TRBV25-1 | TGTGCCAGCAGTGAATATCTAGGGGGGGAGTACTTC | CASSEYLGGEYF
TRBJ1-2 | few | NA | TRBV15 | TGTGCCACCAGCAGAGATCGCCCTAACTATGGCTACACCTTC | CATSRDRPNYGYTF
TRBJ2-3 | NA | NA | TRBV27 | TGTGCCAGCACTTCACAGGGGGGGTTCGGGTACTCTAGCACAGATACGCAGTATTTT | CASTSQGGFGYSSTDTQYF
TRBJ1-2 | few | TRBD1 | TRBV23-1 | TGCGCCAGCAGTCAATCCCCAGGGGGAGGATATAACTATGGCTACACCTTC | CASSQSPGGGYNYGYTF
TRBJ1-3 | few | NA | TRBV6-5 | TGTGCCAGCATTTCTTCCGGAGGCACCATATATTTT | CASISSGGTIYF
TRBJ1-4 | NA | TRBD1 | TRBV2 | TGTGCCAGCAGTCCGGACAGGGGGATAAAACTGTTTTTT | CASSPDRGIKLFF
TRBJ2-7 | NA | TRBD2 | TRBV27 | TGTGCCAGCAGTGCCCCCTCTAGCGGGAGGACGGGCGAGCAGTACTTC | CASSAPSSGRTGEQYF
TRBJ1-1 | NA | NA | TRBV15 | TGTGCCACCAGCAGAGATCTGGCTGAGATTGAAGCTTTCTTT | CATSRDLAEIEAFF
TRBJ2-5 | NA | NA | TRBV18 | TGTGCCAGCTCACCAAGCCTTCAAGAGACCCAGTACTTC | CASSPSLQETQYF
TRBJ1-6 | NA | NA | TRBV6-5 | TGTGCCAGCAGTTACTTAGGAGGGTCCGCTAATTCACCCCTCCACTTT | CASSYLGGSANSPLHF
TRBJ2-5 | few | NA | TRBV4-2 | TGTGCCAGCAGCCAAGAGTCTCGACTCTCGCCCGAAGGGACCCAGTACTTC | CASSQESRLSPEGTQYF
TRBJ1-2 | few | NA | TRBV4-3 | TGCGCCAGCAGCCAAGAATCGGGTGGGGGGCCCCTTGGCTACACCTTC | CASSQESGGGPLGYTF
TRBJ2-3 | few | TRBD1 | TRBV5-1 | TGCGCCAGCAGCTTTGGACAGGGGGCAGATACGCAGTATTTT | CASSFGQGADTQYF
TRBJ2-7 | NA | NA | TRBV18 | TGTGCCAGCTCACCAGTGACCACCTACGAGCAGTACTTC | CASSPVTTYEQYF